Sequencing of this T cell receptor (beta chain) was carried out in a study of graft-versus-host responses after intestinal transplantation. Measured with immunoSEQ multiplex PCR; TCRdb has only the in-frame clones, and not every one. This table holds 85,000 to 100,000 clones, 75% to 95% found once. Germline trimming cut 4 bases from V and 7 bases from J; bases unmatched to any gene: 8. The CDR3 totals 15 residues. From germline, CDR1 is SGHAT and CDR2 FQNNGV. As for this clone: Its specificity is not known.

This material consisted of unstimulated CD4+ T cells sorted from spleen or lymph node cells, taken before transplant. The sequence was collected from a human donor who was the organ donor for an intestinal transplant. J is TRBJ2-2 and V is TRBV11-2; 8 bases map to TRBD1. The CDR3 protein is CASSYTGGGSGELFF. CDR3 nucleotide sequence: TGTGCCAGCAGCTACACAGGGGGAGGTAGCGGGGAGCTGTTTTTT.